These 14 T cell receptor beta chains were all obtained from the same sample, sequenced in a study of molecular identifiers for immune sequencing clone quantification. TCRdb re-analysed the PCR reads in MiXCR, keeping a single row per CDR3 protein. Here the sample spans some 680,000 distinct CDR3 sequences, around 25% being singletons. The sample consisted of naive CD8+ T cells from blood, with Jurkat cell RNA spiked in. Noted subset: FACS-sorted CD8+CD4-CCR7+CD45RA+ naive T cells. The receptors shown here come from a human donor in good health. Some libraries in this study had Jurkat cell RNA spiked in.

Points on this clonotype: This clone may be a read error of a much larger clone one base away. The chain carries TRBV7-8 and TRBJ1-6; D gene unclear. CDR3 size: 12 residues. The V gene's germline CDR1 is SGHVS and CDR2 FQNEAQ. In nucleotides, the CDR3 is TGTGCCGGCAGCCCAATGGGTTCACCCCTCCACTTT. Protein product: CAGSPMGSPLHF.

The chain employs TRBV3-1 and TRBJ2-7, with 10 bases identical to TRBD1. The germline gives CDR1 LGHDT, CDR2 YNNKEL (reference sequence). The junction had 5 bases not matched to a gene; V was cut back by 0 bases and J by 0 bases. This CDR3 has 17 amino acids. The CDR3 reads CASSQDPDRGASYEQYF. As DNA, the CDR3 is TGTGCCAGCAGCCAAGATCCGGACAGGGGGGCCTCCTACGAGCAGTACTTC.

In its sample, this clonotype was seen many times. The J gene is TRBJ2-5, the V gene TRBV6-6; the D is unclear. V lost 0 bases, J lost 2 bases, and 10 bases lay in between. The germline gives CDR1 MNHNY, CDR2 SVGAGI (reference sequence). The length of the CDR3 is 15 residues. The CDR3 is CASSYSSAAQETQYF. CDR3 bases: TGTGCCAGCAGTTACTCGAGCGCCGCGCAAGAGACCCAGTACTTC.

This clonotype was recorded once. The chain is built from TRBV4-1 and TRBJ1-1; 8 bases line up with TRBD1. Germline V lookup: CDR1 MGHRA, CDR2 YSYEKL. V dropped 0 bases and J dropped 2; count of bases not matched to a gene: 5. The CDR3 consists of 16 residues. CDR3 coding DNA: TGCGCCAGCAGCCAAGATGGCACAGGGGGAAACACTGAAGCTTTCTTT. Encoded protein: CASSQDGTGGNTEAFF.

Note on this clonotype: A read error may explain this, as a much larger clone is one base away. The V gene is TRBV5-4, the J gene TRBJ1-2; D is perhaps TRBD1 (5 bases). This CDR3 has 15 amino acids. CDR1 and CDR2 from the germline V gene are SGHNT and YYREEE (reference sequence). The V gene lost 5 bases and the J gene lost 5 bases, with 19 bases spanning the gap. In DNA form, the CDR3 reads TGTGCCAGCAGGTCAGGGACTATGTATGCTTATGGCTACACCTTC. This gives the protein CASRSGTMYAYGYTF.

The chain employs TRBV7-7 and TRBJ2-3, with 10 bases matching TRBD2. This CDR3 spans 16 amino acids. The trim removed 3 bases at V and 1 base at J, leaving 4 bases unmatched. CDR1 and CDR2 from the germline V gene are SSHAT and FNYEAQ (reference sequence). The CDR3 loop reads CASSFGLAGGTDTQYF. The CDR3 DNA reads TGTGCCAGCAGCTTCGGCCTAGCGGGGGGCACAGATACGCAGTATTTT.

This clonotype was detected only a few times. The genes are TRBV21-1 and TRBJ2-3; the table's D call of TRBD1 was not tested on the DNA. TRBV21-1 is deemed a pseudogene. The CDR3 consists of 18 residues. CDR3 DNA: TGTGCCAGCAGCTCCCACGACAGGGGGCCAGGAGTTTATTGGACGCAGTATTTT. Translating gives CASSSHDRGPGVYWTQYF.

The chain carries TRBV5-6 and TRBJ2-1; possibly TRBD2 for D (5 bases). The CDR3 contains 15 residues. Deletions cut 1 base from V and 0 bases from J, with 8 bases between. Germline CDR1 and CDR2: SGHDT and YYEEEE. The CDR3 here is CASSLIASSYNEQFF. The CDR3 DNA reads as TGTGCCAGCAGCTTGATAGCGAGCTCCTACAATGAGCAGTTCTTC.

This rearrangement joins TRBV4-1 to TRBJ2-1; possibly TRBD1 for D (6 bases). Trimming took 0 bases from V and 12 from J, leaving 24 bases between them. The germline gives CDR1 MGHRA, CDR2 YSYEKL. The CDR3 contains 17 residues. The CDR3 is CASSQDPSGAGLIGQFF. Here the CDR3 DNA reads TGCGCCAGCAGCCAAGATCCCTCAGGGGCTGGACTTATCGGGCAGTTCTTC.

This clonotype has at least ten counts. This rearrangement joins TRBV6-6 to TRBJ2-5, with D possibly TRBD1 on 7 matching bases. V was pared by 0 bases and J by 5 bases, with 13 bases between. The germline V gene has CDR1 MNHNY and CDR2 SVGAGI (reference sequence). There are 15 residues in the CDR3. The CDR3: CASSYSTQGRETQYF. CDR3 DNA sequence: TGTGCCAGCAGTTACTCGACACAGGGGAGGGAGACCCAGTACTTC.

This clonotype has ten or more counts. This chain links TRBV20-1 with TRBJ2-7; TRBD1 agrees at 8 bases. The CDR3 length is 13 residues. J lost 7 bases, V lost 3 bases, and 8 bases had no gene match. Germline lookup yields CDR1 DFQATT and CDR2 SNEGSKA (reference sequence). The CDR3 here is CSASDRGSEEQYF. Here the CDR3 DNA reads TGCAGTGCTAGTGACAGGGGAAGTGAGGAGCAGTACTTC.

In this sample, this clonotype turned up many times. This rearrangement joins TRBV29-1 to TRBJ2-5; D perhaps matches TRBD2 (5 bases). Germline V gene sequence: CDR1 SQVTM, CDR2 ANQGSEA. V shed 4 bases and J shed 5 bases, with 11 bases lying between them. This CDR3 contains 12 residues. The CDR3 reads CSVVPPGETQYF. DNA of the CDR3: TGCAGCGTTGTCCCACCGGGGGAGACCCAGTACTTC.

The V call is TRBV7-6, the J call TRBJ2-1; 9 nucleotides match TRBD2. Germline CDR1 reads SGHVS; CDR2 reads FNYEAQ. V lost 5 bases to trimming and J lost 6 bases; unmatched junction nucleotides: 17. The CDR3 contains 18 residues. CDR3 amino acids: CASSPGATSGGVGNEQFF. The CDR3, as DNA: TGTGCCAGCAGCCCCGGTGCGACTAGCGGAGGGGTAGGCAATGAGCAGTTCTTC.

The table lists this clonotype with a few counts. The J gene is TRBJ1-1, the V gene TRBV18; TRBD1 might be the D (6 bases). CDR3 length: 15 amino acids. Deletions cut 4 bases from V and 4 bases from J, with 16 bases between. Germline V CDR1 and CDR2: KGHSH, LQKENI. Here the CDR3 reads CASSLLAQGPTEAFF. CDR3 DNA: TGTGCCAGCTCACTACTAGCACAGGGCCCCACTGAAGCTTTCTTT.